A selection of T cell receptor beta chains follows, all from one sample in a study of blood T cells in healthy people across ages. TCRdb re-called the 5' RACE reads with MiXCR, one entry per CDR3 protein. The table lists hundreds of thousands of distinct CDR3 sequences, roughly 56% of them singletons. The sequenced sample consisted of blood. These receptors were obtained from a man aged 40-50 years in good health. The conserved cysteine and the conserved F or W are not part of the CDR3 here.

CDR3aa: ATSATTPETQY
j_gene: TRBJ2-5
v_gene: TRBV15

CDR3aa: ATSDPRGRGAGRLRETQY
j_gene: TRBJ2-5
v_gene: TRBV24-1

CDR3aa: ASRDSPMSYT
j_gene: TRBJ1-2
v_gene: TRBV6-1

CDR3aa: ARGQEYGYT
j_gene: TRBJ1-2
v_gene: TRBV2

CDR3aa: SARVKGQGFYNEQF
j_gene: TRBJ2-1
v_gene: TRBV20-1

CDR3aa: SVGVGRSGANVLT
j_gene: TRBJ2-6
v_gene: TRBV29-1

CDR3aa: ASSRYEQY
j_gene: TRBJ2-7
v_gene: TRBV6-2/TRBV6-3

CDR3aa: ASSVSGRGMISYNEQF
j_gene: TRBJ2-1
v_gene: TRBV6-1

CDR3aa: ASSLESQGGGEAF
j_gene: TRBJ1-1
v_gene: TRBV7-3

CDR3aa: SASKPTGGPEAF
j_gene: TRBJ1-1
v_gene: TRBV20-1